This T cell receptor (beta chain) stems from a study of blood T cell repertoires in COVID-19. In the authors' workflow: Estimation of nucleated cell counts was performed using reference gene primer amplification. TCRdb's table, derived via immunoSEQ multiplex PCR, lists solely in-frame clones and lacks some. V, J and clone size are taken as reported in that table, and D and trimming were inferred from the DNA itself. The table lists under 400,000 clones, 88% of them singletons. Trimming removed 3 bases from V and 13 bases from J, with 12 bases in between. Germline CDR1 is LNHDA and CDR2 is SQIVND (reference sequence). This CDR3 spans 12 amino acids.

V and J are TRBV19 and TRBJ2-2; D is undetermined. This TCR was sampled from a woman aged 25 to 45 who had been exposed to COVID-19. The source material was PBMCs or T cells enriched from blood (not recorded which). The CDR3 DNA follows: TGTGCCAGTAGTATTAGTCCCACCGGGCTGTTTTTT. This encodes CASSISPTGLFF. Full variable domain (missing parts from reference TRBV19 and TRBJ2-2): DGGITQSPKYLFRKEGQNVTLSCEQNLNHDAMYWYRQDPGQGLRLIYYSQIVNDFQKGDIAEGYSVSREKKESFPLTVTSAQKNPTAFYLCASSISPTGLFFGEGSRLTVL.